Listed below are T cell receptor beta chains from one sample, sequenced in a study of blood T cells in healthy people across ages. TCRdb re-derived calls from the 5' RACE reads in MiXCR, one entry per CDR3 protein. The sample shows about 840,000 distinct CDR3 sequences, roughly 28% of them seen only once. The same sample was also used in a study of T cells of mothers and their children.

Source material: blood. All receptors derive from a woman aged 40 to 50 in good health. Each CDR3 is given with its conserved first and last residue. D genes are given only for firm matches. Some rows have no size entry. The others give once, few or many, or a class for an expanded clone.

size: .
J: TRBJ1-2
D: TRBD1
V: TRBV12-3/TRBV12-4
DNA: TGTGCCAGCAGTTACACAGGGGGCCTGTTCTATGGCTACACCTTC
CDR3: CASSYTGGLFYGYTF

size: many
J: TRBJ2-3
D: .
V: TRBV5-4
DNA: TGTGCCAGCAGCCCCATCGGGGATACGCAGTATTTT
CDR3: CASSPIGDTQYF

size: .
J: TRBJ2-1
D: TRBD2
V: TRBV5-1
DNA: TGCGCCAGCAGCTTGGAGCCCCTAGCGGGAGTCGACAATGAGCAGTTCTTC
CDR3: CASSLEPLAGVDNEQFF

size: many
J: TRBJ2-7
D: .
V: TRBV5-8
DNA: TGTGCCAGCAGCTTCTGGGGGGCGGACGAGCAGTACTTC
CDR3: CASSFWGADEQYF

size: .
J: TRBJ1-4
D: .
V: TRBV7-8
DNA: TGTGCCAGCAGCTTAGTAGGACCGTCAGGTGAAAAACTGTTTTTT
CDR3: CASSLVGPSGEKLFF

size: .
J: TRBJ2-1
D: TRBD1
V: TRBV7-9
DNA: TGTGCCAGCAGCTTCCTGACAGGGAAGCATGAGCAGTTCTTC
CDR3: CASSFLTGKHEQFF

size: once
J: TRBJ1-4
D: TRBD1
V: TRBV5-1
DNA: TGCGCCAGCAGCTTGGCCGGGACAGGGGCCCCTGAAAAACTGTTTTTT
CDR3: CASSLAGTGAPEKLFF

size: few
J: TRBJ1-6
D: .
V: TRBV5-6
DNA: TGTGCCAGCAGCCTGGATTGGACAGCCAATTCACCCCTCCACTTT
CDR3: CASSLDWTANSPLHF

size: .
J: TRBJ1-2
D: TRBD1
V: TRBV2
DNA: TGTGCCAGCAGACCCGGACAGGCAGCCAACTATGGCTACACCTTC
CDR3: CASRPGQAANYGYTF

size: .
J: TRBJ1-1
D: .
V: TRBV11-2
DNA: TGTGCCAGCAGCTTAGCTGCAGGACGGGGTTCTGAAGCTTTCTTT
CDR3: CASSLAAGRGSEAFF

size: few
J: TRBJ1-2
D: TRBD1
V: TRBV10-3
DNA: TGTGCCATCAGAGGGACAGGATCAAACTATGGCTACACCTTC
CDR3: CAIRGTGSNYGYTF

size: few
J: TRBJ2-1
D: .
V: TRBV5-6
DNA: TGTGCCAGCAGACGACTCGATGGCTACAATGAGCAGTTCTTC
CDR3: CASRRLDGYNEQFF

size: .
J: TRBJ2-4
D: TRBD2
V: TRBV3-1
DNA: TGTGCCAGCAGCCAAGGTTATGATAAGCGGCGGGGGGGCCTATCCAAAAACATTCAGTACTTC
CDR3: CASSQGYDKRRGGLSKNIQYF

size: many
J: TRBJ1-4
D: TRBD1
V: TRBV3-1
DNA: TGTGCCAGCAGCCAAGAAGTTATCAGGGGGCGCGTTGTGGATGAAAAACTGTTTTTT
CDR3: CASSQEVIRGRVVDEKLFF

size: many
J: TRBJ2-3
D: .
V: TRBV6-2/TRBV6-3
DNA: TGTGCCAGCAGTTCCTACGGGGGCCCTAGCACAGATACGCAGTATTTT
CDR3: CASSSYGGPSTDTQYF

size: .
J: TRBJ2-1
D: TRBD2
V: TRBV4-3
DNA: TGCGCCAGCAGCCAAGGCAGCGGGAGGTACAATGAGCAGTTCTTC
CDR3: CASSQGSGRYNEQFF

size: .
J: TRBJ1-2
D: .
V: TRBV5-1
DNA: TGCGCCAGCAGCTTTGGAGGGGAAGGCTACACCTTC
CDR3: CASSFGGEGYTF

size: few
J: TRBJ1-5
D: .
V: TRBV20-1
DNA: TGCAGTGCTAGCGTTCGGCAGGGTTGGAATCAGCCCCAGCATTTT
CDR3: CSASVRQGWNQPQHF

size: .
J: TRBJ2-7
D: .
V: TRBV28
DNA: TGTGCCAGCAGCGCTTTCCCCGGGACAAGCTACGAGCAGTACTTC
CDR3: CASSAFPGTSYEQYF

size: few
J: TRBJ1-2
D: .
V: TRBV5-6
DNA: TGTGCCAGCAGCTCCCCGAGGCCAGGGCCCTATGGCTACACCTTC
CDR3: CASSSPRPGPYGYTF

size: .
J: TRBJ2-1
D: TRBD2
V: TRBV7-6
DNA: TGTGCCAGCAGCACCACTCTAGCGGGGGGACTCTACAATGAGCAGTTCTTC
CDR3: CASSTTLAGGLYNEQFF

size: many
J: TRBJ2-1
D: TRBD2
V: TRBV29-1
DNA: TGCAGCGTTGGTTGGCGGGGGAGGGCTCATGAGCAGTTCTTC
CDR3: CSVGWRGRAHEQFF

size: .
J: TRBJ1-1
D: .
V: TRBV5-1
DNA: TGCGCCAGCAGCGCCGGACAGCCCCTGAACACTGAAGCTTTCTTT
CDR3: CASSAGQPLNTEAFF

size: many
J: TRBJ2-7
D: TRBD1
V: TRBV4-1
DNA: TGCGCCAGCAGCCAAGATCAGCCACAGGGGGGAGACGAGCAGTACTTC
CDR3: CASSQDQPQGGDEQYF

size: .
J: TRBJ2-1
D: .
V: TRBV29-1
DNA: TGCAGCGTAACCCCAACAGGTAGCAATGAGCAGTTCTTC
CDR3: CSVTPTGSNEQFF

size: few
J: TRBJ2-1
D: TRBD1
V: TRBV12-3/TRBV12-4
DNA: TGTGCCAGCAGTTCTCGGGACAGCGACTTCTCCTACAATGAGCAGTTCTTC
CDR3: CASSSRDSDFSYNEQFF

size: .
J: TRBJ2-7
D: TRBD2
V: TRBV9
DNA: TGTGCCAGCAGCGTAAGGTCTGGGCGGGGGGGTCCCTACAATGAGCAGTACTTC
CDR3: CASSVRSGRGGPYNEQYF

size: .
J: TRBJ2-3
D: .
V: TRBV5-1
DNA: TGCGCCAGCAGCGATGGCTCCGTCACAGATACGCAGTATTTT
CDR3: CASSDGSVTDTQYF

size: many
J: TRBJ2-3
D: .
V: TRBV25-1
DNA: TGTGCCAGCAGTGAAGTCGGAAGGACCCAAACCCCTAGCACAGATACGCAGTATTTT
CDR3: CASSEVGRTQTPSTDTQYF

size: .
J: TRBJ1-2
D: TRBD1
V: TRBV6-5
DNA: TGTGCCAGCAGTTACTCGGACAGGGCGTTTTTGGGCTACACCTTC
CDR3: CASSYSDRAFLGYTF

size: few
J: TRBJ2-7
D: .
V: TRBV5-1
DNA: TGCGCCAGCAGCTCTGATGGCTTATCCTACGAGCAGTACTTC
CDR3: CASSSDGLSYEQYF

size: .
J: TRBJ2-7
D: .
V: TRBV13
DNA: TGTGCCAGCAGCTTAAGGGCGGTCCTTTACGAGCAGTACTTC
CDR3: CASSLRAVLYEQYF

size: .
J: TRBJ1-5
D: .
V: TRBV5-1
DNA: TGCGCCAGCAGCTTTGACAGGAATGGCAATCAGCCCCAGCATTTT
CDR3: CASSFDRNGNQPQHF

size: many
J: TRBJ2-7
D: TRBD1
V: TRBV7-3
DNA: TGTGCCAGCAGCTTAAATCCAGGGGGCTACGAGCAGTACTTC
CDR3: CASSLNPGGYEQYF

size: few
J: TRBJ2-2
D: .
V: TRBV25-1
DNA: TGTGCCAGCAGTGACCCCAGGGGCCCCGGGGAGCTGTTTTTT
CDR3: CASSDPRGPGELFF

size: many
J: TRBJ2-5
D: TRBD1
V: TRBV4-1
DNA: TGCGCCAGCAGCCCCCGCCCCGGACAGGGGGCACAAGAGACCCAGTACTTC
CDR3: CASSPRPGQGAQETQYF

size: many
J: TRBJ2-1
D: .
V: TRBV4-1
DNA: TGCGCCAGCAGCCCAGCCGGGTCTAGCACGTCCTACAATGAGCAGTTCTTC
CDR3: CASSPAGSSTSYNEQFF

size: many
J: TRBJ1-2
D: .
V: TRBV6-5
DNA: TGTGCCAGCAGCCCGGGACGGCAACACTATGGCTACACCTTC
CDR3: CASSPGRQHYGYTF

size: few
J: TRBJ2-2
D: TRBD1
V: TRBV11-2
DNA: TGTGCCAGCAGCCTCCGACAGGGGCCGTTCACCGGGGAGCTGTTTTTT
CDR3: CASSLRQGPFTGELFF

size: few
J: TRBJ1-1
D: .
V: TRBV30
DNA: TGTGCCTGGACCCAGTCCTTTAAGGGAACTGAAGCTTTCTTT
CDR3: CAWTQSFKGTEAFF

size: few
J: TRBJ2-3
D: .
V: TRBV29-1
DNA: TGCAGCGTTGAAAATCCCCCAGATTTATTATCTAGCACAGATACGCAGTATTTT
CDR3: CSVENPPDLLSSTDTQYF

size: few
J: TRBJ1-2
D: .
V: TRBV12-3/TRBV12-4
DNA: TGTGCCAGCAGTTTAGGGTCAGGAGCCTCCTATGGCTACACCTTC
CDR3: CASSLGSGASYGYTF

size: .
J: TRBJ2-7
D: .
V: TRBV28
DNA: TGTGCCAGCAGTTTTTCGTGGTACGAGCAGTACTTC
CDR3: CASSFSWYEQYF

size: few
J: TRBJ1-1
D: .
V: TRBV29-1
DNA: TGCAGCGGTGGACCTCCCTTGAACACTGAAGCTTTCTTT
CDR3: CSGGPPLNTEAFF

size: few
J: TRBJ1-1
D: .
V: TRBV27
DNA: TGTGCCAGCAGTTTATCCGGACGGAGGAACACTGAAGCTTTCTTT
CDR3: CASSLSGRRNTEAFF

size: many
J: TRBJ2-7
D: .
V: TRBV29-1
DNA: TGCAGCGTTGGAGGGGGCGAGCAGTACTTC
CDR3: CSVGGGEQYF

size: .
J: TRBJ2-5
D: .
V: TRBV24-1
DNA: TGTGCCACCAGCCCGGAAGGGGGGACACTCTCTGGGACCCAGTACTTC
CDR3: CATSPEGGTLSGTQYF

size: many
J: TRBJ2-7
D: TRBD2
V: TRBV7-9
DNA: TGCGCCAGCAGCTTGACGGGAGGGACCTACGAGCAGTACTTC
CDR3: CASSLTGGTYEQYF

size: once
J: TRBJ1-4
D: .
V: TRBV7-2
DNA: TGTGCCAGCAGCTTAGGTGAAAAACTGGTTTTT
CDR3: CASSLGEKLVF

size: many
J: TRBJ1-6
D: .
V: TRBV5-1
DNA: TGCGCCAGCAGCCGTGAGGGTCCCGAGAATAATTCACCCCTCCACTTT
CDR3: CASSREGPENNSPLHF

size: .
J: TRBJ2-1
D: TRBD2
V: TRBV6-1
DNA: TGTGCCAGCAGTGACAGCGGGGGGGCTCTGTTCAATGAGCAGTTCTTC
CDR3: CASSDSGGALFNEQFF

size: .
J: TRBJ1-2
D: .
V: TRBV20-1
DNA: TGCAGTGCTCGGCGGGACGGAAGCTATGGCTACACCTTC
CDR3: CSARRDGSYGYTF

size: .
J: TRBJ2-7
D: TRBD1
V: TRBV11-2
DNA: TGTGCCGGCAGCTTAGGAACAGGGGGCGCCGGATACGAGCAGTACTTC
CDR3: CAGSLGTGGAGYEQYF

size: many
J: TRBJ2-5
D: TRBD1
V: TRBV3-1
DNA: TGTGCCAGCAGCCAATTCCAGGGGGCCCAAGAGACCCAGTACTTC
CDR3: CASSQFQGAQETQYF

size: .
J: TRBJ2-1
D: TRBD1
V: TRBV7-9
DNA: TGTGCCAGCAGCTTTTTTGGGGACAGGCAGTTCTTC
CDR3: CASSFFGDRQFF

size: .
J: TRBJ2-5
D: TRBD1
V: TRBV29-1
DNA: TGCAGCGGGGGGGACAGGGTCGGAGAGACCCAGTACTTC
CDR3: CSGGDRVGETQYF

size: .
J: TRBJ1-5
D: TRBD1
V: TRBV28
DNA: TGTGCCAGCAGTTTAGCGGGGACAGGGCGCAATCAGCCCCAGCATTTT
CDR3: CASSLAGTGRNQPQHF

size: .
J: TRBJ2-1
D: .
V: TRBV10-3
DNA: TGTGCCATCAGCCGTGCCGGGACCCCGGGTAATGAGCAGTTCTTC
CDR3: CAISRAGTPGNEQFF

size: few
J: TRBJ2-2
D: .
V: TRBV4-1
DNA: TGCGCCAGCAGCCAAGAAGGAGGGCGTAGGACCGGGGAGCTGTTTTTT
CDR3: CASSQEGGRRTGELFF